The clone carrying this TCR beta chain was picked up a small number of times. The antigen is unknown. Germline CDR1 is MGHDK and CDR2 is SYGVNS. The V gene lost 7 bases and the J gene lost 4 bases, with 17 bases spanning the gap. The length of the CDR3 is 15 residues. Quantitative 5'-RACE with molecular barcodes produced the TCR beta libraries. TCRdb re-derived calls from the 5' RACE reads in MiXCR, one entry per CDR3 protein. The sample has approximately 250,000 distinct CDR3 sequences, under 8.5% seen once. This sample was included in a study of CD8 T cells in ankylosing spondylitis. Broader study findings: Disease-linked clones were reportedly significantly enriched in matched ankylosing spondylitis synovial fluid. Characteristic of ankylosing spondylitis blood, it appeared, was a TCR beta motif comprising roughly eight highly homologous variants. Disease-associated clonotypes exhibited CD8+ identity and were relatively infrequent in peripheral blood.

The sequence derives from a female donor with ankylosing spondylitis or in good health (not recorded which). Material: blood, either unsorted or a sorted T cell fraction (not recorded which). The V call is TRBV25-1, the J call TRBJ1-5; D is possibly TRBD1 (5 bases). The CDR3 reads CASKGRANRNQPQHF. As DNA, the CDR3 is TGTGCCAGCAAGGGGAGGGCGAACCGAAATCAGCCCCAGCATTTT.